This TCR beta chain appears in the sequencing data of a study of spatial heterogeneity in lung cancer. At the level of the study: Compared with alpha-chain sequences, beta-chain sequences were consistently detected in greater numbers.

Time point meaning: sample taken at primary tumor resection. Donors were roughly 72 untreated early-stage non-small cell lung cancer patients. No cells were sorted before sequencing. The whole RNA sequenced was extracted from tumor, nontumor lung or frozen PBMC. TCR cDNA molecules each had a unique molecular identifier. A single record per CDR3 protein comes from TCRdb applying MiXCR to the 5' RACE reads. Here the sample spans tens of thousands of distinct CDR3 sequences, roughly 12% being singletons. Germline-derived CDR1 and CDR2 are SQVTM and ANQGSEA. This CDR3 has 13 amino acids. Deletions cut 6 bases from V and 0 bases from J, with 9 bases between. This clonotype was counted at least ten times.

The sequencing used PBMCs, collected at surgery. The sequence derives from a male donor with early-stage non-small cell lung cancer. V gene TRBV29-1 combines with J gene TRBJ1-5; unclear D gene. CDR3 in DNA: TGCAGCGTCCGGACGGGTAGCAATCAGCCCCAGCATTTT. Translated, it gives CSVRTGSNQPQHF.